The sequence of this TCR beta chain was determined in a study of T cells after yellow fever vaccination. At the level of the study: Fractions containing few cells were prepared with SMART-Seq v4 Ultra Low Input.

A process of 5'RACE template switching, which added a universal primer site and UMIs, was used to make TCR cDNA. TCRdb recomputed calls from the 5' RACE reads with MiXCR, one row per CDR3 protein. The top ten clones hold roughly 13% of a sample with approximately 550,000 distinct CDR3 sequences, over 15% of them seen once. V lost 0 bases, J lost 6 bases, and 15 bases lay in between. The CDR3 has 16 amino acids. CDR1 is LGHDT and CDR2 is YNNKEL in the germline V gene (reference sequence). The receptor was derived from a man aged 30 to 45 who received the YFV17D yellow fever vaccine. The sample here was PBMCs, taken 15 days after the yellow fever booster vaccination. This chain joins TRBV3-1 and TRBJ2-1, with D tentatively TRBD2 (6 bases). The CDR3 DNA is TGTGCCAGCAGCCAAGATCTACTGGCGCGGGGCAATGAGCAGTTCTTC. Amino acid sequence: CASSQDLLARGNEQFF.